Each of the 20 T cell receptor beta chains below was sequenced from the same sample in a study of OX40 agonist ivuxolimab in advanced cancers. TCRdb's copy holds only in-frame clones and misses some; the assay was immunoSEQ multiplex PCR. The sample lists 45,000 to 50,000 clones, around 80% seen once, with under 9.5% in the top ten. Material: CD4+ or CD8+ T cells sorted from blood, obtained in a trial of the OX40 agonist ivuxolimab. Source of these receptors: an adult with an advanced solid tumor such as melanoma, head and neck, liver or kidney cancer.

A single count supports this clone. The chain uses TRBV7-9 and TRBJ1-4; D ambiguous. V lost 5 bases and J lost 8, with 15 bases in between. Germline CDR1 and CDR2: SEHNR and FQNEAQ (reference sequence). The CDR3 has 14 residues. DNA for the CDR3: TGTGCCAGCAGCCCATCGGAGGAGTGGGAAAAACTGTTTTTT. Translating gives CASSPSEEWEKLFF. Full variable domain (remainder filled in from reference TRBV7-9 and TRBJ1-4): DTGVSQNPRHKITKRGQNVTFRCDPISEHNRLYWYRQTLGQGPEFLTYFQNEAQLEKSRLLSDRFSAERPKGSFSTLEIQRTEQGDSAMYLCASSPSEEWEKLFFGSGTQLSVL.

The chain couples TRBV4-1 to TRBJ2-1; 11 bases align to TRBD2. V lost 4 bases to trimming and J lost 5 bases; unmatched junction nucleotides: 1. The CDR3 contains 14 residues. Germline CDR1 MGHRA, CDR2 YSYEKL. This chain's CDR3 is CASSLGLADNEQFF. Written as DNA, the CDR3 is TGCGCCAGCAGCCTGGGACTAGCGGACAATGAGCAGTTCTTC.

The rearrangement uses TRBV6-1 and TRBJ2-2; 7 positions match TRBD2. Germline-derived CDR1 and CDR2 are MNHNS and SASEGT. The CDR3 is 15 amino acids. The V segment lost 2 bases and the J segment 6 bases; nucleotides outside the gene matches: 6. CDR3 sequence: CASSEMGGGPGELFF. Written as DNA, the CDR3 is TGTGCCAGCAGTGAAATGGGGGGAGGGCCCGGGGAGCTGTTTTTT.

In DNA form, the CDR3 reads TGTGCCAGCACCCAGGGAGGGGGAACAGATACGCAGTATTTT. Translated: CASTQGGGTDTQYF. This chain links TRBV7-9 with TRBJ2-3; possible D gene TRBD2, 7 bases. The length of the CDR3 is 14 residues. Deletions cut 7 bases from V and 3 bases from J, with 14 bases between. CDR1 is SEHNR and CDR2 is FQNEAQ in the germline V gene (reference sequence).

V and J are TRBV30 and TRBJ1-2; a weak D match, TRBD1 (5 bases). The length of the CDR3 is 16 residues. The V and J ends lost 0 bases and 5 bases respectively, with 19 bases between them. CDR1 is GTSNPN, CDR2 SVGIG, per germline (reference sequence). CDR3 sequence reads: CAWSVQHPLRGYGYTF. The CDR3 nucleotides read TGTGCCTGGAGTGTACAACACCCCCTTAGGGGATATGGCTACACCTTC.

Only a few counts were recorded for this clone. The rearrangement uses TRBV7-9 and TRBJ1-4; D remains ambiguous. Germline CDR1 SEHNR, CDR2 FQNEAQ (reference sequence). V shed 2 bases and J shed 12 bases, with 10 bases lying between them. CDR3 length: 12 residues. For the CDR3, the DNA is TGTGCCAGCAGCTTATCTCCGTTCGAACTGTTTTTT. Translated, it gives CASSLSPFELFF.

This clone is a singleton in its sample. CDR3: CATMEGGNTEAFF. In DNA form, the CDR3 reads TGTGCCACTATGGAGGGAGGGAACACTGAAGCTTTCTTT. The chain carries TRBV2 and TRBJ1-1; no clear D gene. Trimming removed 10 bases from V and 1 base from J, with 13 bases in between. CDR1 is SNHLY, CDR2 FYNNEI, per germline. The CDR3 loop spans 13 amino acids. Variable domain in full (rest from reference TRBV2 and TRBJ1-1): EPEVTQTPSHQVTQMGQEVILRCVPISNHLYFYWYRQILGQKVEFLVSFYNNEISEKSEIFDDQFSVERPDGSNFTLKIRSTKLEDSAMYFCATMEGGNTEAFFGQGTRLTVV.

The genes are TRBV19 and TRBJ1-6; no clear D gene. Germline V gene data show CDR1 as LNHDA and CDR2 as SQIVND (reference sequence). The CDR3 consists of 15 residues. V gave up 1 base and J gave up 9 bases, with 13 bases separating them. In nucleotides, the CDR3 is TGTGCCAGTAGTATAGGTCCACCCGGCGGTTCACCCCTCCACTTT. It is translated as CASSIGPPGGSPLHF.

On this clone itself: One end of the junction varies from germline; a read error may be responsible. In DNA form, the CDR3 reads TGCGCCAGCAGCCAAGCCATACCGGGAGGGGGCATATCCTACGAGCAGTACTTC. Residues: CASSQAIPGGGISYEQYF. The J gene is TRBJ2-7, the V gene TRBV5-4; TRBD2 might be the D (8 bases). The CDR3 sequence is 18 residues long. Germline-derived CDR1 and CDR2 are SGHNT and YYREEE (reference sequence).

The V gene is TRBV25-1, the J gene TRBJ1-4, with D tentatively TRBD1 (6 bases). V lost 6 bases, J lost 4 bases, and 12 bases lay in between. Germline V gene sequence: CDR1 MGHDK, CDR2 SYGVNS. This CDR3 is built from 14 residues. The CDR3: CASSLDRINEKLFF. In DNA, the CDR3 is TGTGCCAGCAGCTTAGACAGGATTAATGAAAAACTGTTTTTT.

The rearrangement links TRBV6-6 to TRBJ2-3, with TRBD2 matching 7 bases. The V gene's germline CDR1 is MNHNY and CDR2 SVGAGI (reference sequence). This CDR3 comprises 12 residues. With 6 bases clipped from V and 8 bases from J, the junction kept 5 bases outside the gene matches. The CDR3: CASSPGLGTQYF. CDR3 DNA: TGTGCCAGCAGCCCCGGACTAGGTACGCAGTATTTT.

The rearrangement joins TRBV6-5 to TRBJ1-3; no firm D call. Germline V lookup: CDR1 MNHEY, CDR2 SVGAGI. Trimming took off 10 bases at V and 0 bases at J, with 7 bases between the two ends. The CDR3 contains 12 residues. This CDR3 reads CATKTSGNTIYF. CDR3 in DNA: TGTGCCACCAAGACCTCTGGAAACACCATATATTTT.

This clone occurred a few times. V is TRBV5-8 and J is TRBJ1-2; weak D call: TRBD1 (5 bases). There are 14 residues in the CDR3. The V end lost 0 bases, the J end lost 4 bases, and 10 bases lay between the germline ends. Germline CDR1 SGHTS, CDR2 YDEGEE. Written as DNA, the CDR3 is TGTGCCAGCAGCTTGGGTTTGGACATCTATGGCTACACCTTC. As protein: CASSLGLDIYGYTF.

The V and J genes are TRBV6-5 and TRBJ1-3, with 7 positions matching TRBD1. CDR3 length: 15 residues. Unmatched junction bases numbered 11, after V lost 5 bases and J lost 7 bases. Germline loops: CDR1 MNHEY, CDR2 SVGAGI. This CDR3 reads CASSPRQGGGNTIYF. DNA for the CDR3: TGTGCCAGCAGTCCCCGACAGGGCGGAGGGAACACCATATATTTT.

V is TRBV7-2 and J is TRBJ2-5, with a weak D call TRBD2 (5 bases). V lost 1 base to trimming and J lost 3 bases, with 9 bases between them. This CDR3 has 14 residues. Looked up from germline, CDR1 is SGHTA and CDR2 is FQGNSA. CDR3 region: CASSLGRREETQYF. CDR3 DNA: TGTGCCAGCAGCTTAGGGCGGCGGGAAGAGACCCAGTACTTC.

This clone was seen only a few times. The chain has TRBV7-2 and TRBJ2-7; D is possibly TRBD1 (6 bases). The CDR3 totals 13 residues. CDR1 SGHTA and CDR2 FQGNSA come from the germline V gene. Trimming shortened V by 1 base and J by 10 bases, and 14 bases separated the two germline ends. This CDR3 reads CASSLGIQGQQYF. The CDR3 nucleotides are TGTGCCAGCAGCTTAGGGATACAGGGCCAACAGTACTTC.

The rearrangement links TRBV12-5 to TRBJ1-5, with D maybe TRBD1 (5 bases). V was pared by 0 bases and J by 3 bases, with 15 bases between. This CDR3 is built from 17 residues. CDR1 is LGHNT, CDR2 FRNRAP, per germline. The CDR3 here is CASGLVRLGGTNQPQHF. In nucleotides, the CDR3 is TGTGCTAGTGGTTTGGTACGGTTGGGGGGGACCAATCAGCCCCAGCATTTT.

The chain combines TRBV5-6 with TRBJ1-2, with a possible D match to TRBD1 (5 bases). Germline CDR1 SGHDT, CDR2 YYEEEE. Deletions cut 4 bases from V and 7 bases from J, with 8 bases between. CDR3 size: 11 residues. The CDR3 nucleotides are TGTGCCAGCAGCCCAGGGTCTGGCTACACCTTC. Translation: CASSPGSGYTF.

The chain links TRBV6-1 to TRBJ1-1; tentatively, D is TRBD1 (5 bases). Trimming took off 4 bases at V and 1 base at J, with 7 bases between the two ends. The CDR3 is 13 residues long. Germline V gene sequence: CDR1 MNHNS, CDR2 SASEGT. CDR3 sequence reads: CASSGQPNTEAFF. The CDR3, as DNA: TGTGCCAGCAGTGGACAGCCGAACACTGAAGCTTTCTTT.

V usage is TRBV4-1 and J usage is TRBJ2-1, with 10 bases that match TRBD2. Unmatched junction bases numbered 9, after V lost 3 bases and J lost 4 bases. This CDR3 is 17 amino acids long. Germline V CDR1 and CDR2: MGHRA, YSYEKL. The CDR3 nucleotides read TGCGCCAGCAGCCATTCAATAAGGACTAGCGGATACAATGAGCAGTTCTTC. Encoded protein: CASSHSIRTSGYNEQFF.